The present entry profiles one T cell receptor beta chain with its context. No antigen is known for it. This entry comes from a study of vaccination and CD4 T cells after COVID-19. Germline V gene data show CDR1 as WSHSY and CDR2 as SAAADI. This CDR3 spans 15 amino acids. With V trimmed by 6 bases and J by 9 bases, 6 bases remained unmatched. An Oncomine TCR Beta short-read assay was used to sequence the DNA from cultured CD4+ T cells. TCRdb recomputed calls from the PCR reads with MiXCR, one row per CDR3 protein. This sample carries roughly 14,000 distinct CDR3 sequences, 43% of them seen once, and the ten largest clones take 6.5% to 9%. Treatment indicated: approximately 9-day PBMC culture with coronavirus spike peptide pools or control peptides (ViraFEST assay).

Sequencing used CD4+ T cells from blood, cultured in vitro. This rearrangement joins TRBV10-2 to TRBJ2-2; 14 bases line up with TRBD2. This TCR came from a human donor who had recovered from COVID-19. The CDR3 protein is CASSRLAGGAWELFF. CDR3 sequence (DNA): TGCGCCAGCAGCCGACTAGCGGGGGGGGCATGGGAGCTGTTTTTT.